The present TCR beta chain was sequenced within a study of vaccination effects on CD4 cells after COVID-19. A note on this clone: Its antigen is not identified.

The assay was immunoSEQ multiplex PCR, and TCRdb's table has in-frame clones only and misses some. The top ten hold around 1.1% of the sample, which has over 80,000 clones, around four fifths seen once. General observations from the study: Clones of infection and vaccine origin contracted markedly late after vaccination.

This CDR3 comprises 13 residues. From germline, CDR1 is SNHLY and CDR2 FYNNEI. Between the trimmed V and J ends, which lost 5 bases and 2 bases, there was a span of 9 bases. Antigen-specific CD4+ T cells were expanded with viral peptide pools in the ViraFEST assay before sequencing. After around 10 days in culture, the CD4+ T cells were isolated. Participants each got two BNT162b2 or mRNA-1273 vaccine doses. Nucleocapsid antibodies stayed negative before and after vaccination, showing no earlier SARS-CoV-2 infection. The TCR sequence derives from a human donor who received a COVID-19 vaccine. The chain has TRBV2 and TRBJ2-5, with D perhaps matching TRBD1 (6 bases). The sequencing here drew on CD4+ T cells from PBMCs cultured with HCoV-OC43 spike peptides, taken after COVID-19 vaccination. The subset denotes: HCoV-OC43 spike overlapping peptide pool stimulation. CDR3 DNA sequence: TGTGCCAGCAGTCAGGACAGTCAAGAGACCCAGTACTTC. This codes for CASSQDSQETQYF.